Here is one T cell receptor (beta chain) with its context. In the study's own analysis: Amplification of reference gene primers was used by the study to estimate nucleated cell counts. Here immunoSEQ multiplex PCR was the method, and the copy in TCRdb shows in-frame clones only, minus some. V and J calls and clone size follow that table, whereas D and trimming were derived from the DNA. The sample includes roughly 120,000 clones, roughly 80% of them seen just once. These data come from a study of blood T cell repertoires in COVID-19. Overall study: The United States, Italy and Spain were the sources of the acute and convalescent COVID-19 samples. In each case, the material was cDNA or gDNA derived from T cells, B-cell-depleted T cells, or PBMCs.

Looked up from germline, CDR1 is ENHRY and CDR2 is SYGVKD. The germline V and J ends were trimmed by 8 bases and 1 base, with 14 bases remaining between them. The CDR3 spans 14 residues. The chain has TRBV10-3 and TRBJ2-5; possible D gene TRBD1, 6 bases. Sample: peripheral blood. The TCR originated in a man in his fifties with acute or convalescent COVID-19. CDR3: CAIAQGVFQETQYF. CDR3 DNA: TGTGCCATCGCACAGGGAGTTTTCCAAGAGACCCAGTACTTC.